Listed here are 10 T cell receptor beta chains from one sample, sequenced in a study of blood T cell repertoires in COVID-19. Here immunoSEQ multiplex PCR was the method, and the copy in TCRdb shows in-frame clones only, minus some. Counted here are roughly 150,000 clones, approximately 80% occurring once; the ten biggest clones make up about 4%. Sequenced material: PBMCs or T cells enriched from blood (not recorded which). These receptors came from a man aged 50-59 years in a cohort exposed to, infected with or recovered from COVID-19 (not recorded which).

The V and J genes are TRBV28 and TRBJ1-4, with TRBD1 identical over 10 bases. V was clipped by 4 bases and J by 0 bases; unmatched bases: 8. The CDR3 loop spans 18 amino acids. From germline, CDR1 is MDHEN and CDR2 SYDVKM. In nucleotides, the CDR3 is TGTGCCAGCAGTTCTATCCCGGGACAGGGGTCAACTAATGAAAAACTGTTTTTT. Its translation is CASSSIPGQGSTNEKLFF.

This clone was observed a few times. CDR3 in amino acids: CAWAPTAYSGNTIYF. CDR3 DNA sequence: TGTGCCTGGGCCCCTACTGCATACTCTGGAAACACCATATATTTT. J is TRBJ1-3 and V is TRBV30; D uncertain. Trimming removed 5 bases from V and 0 bases from J, with 14 bases in between. The V gene's germline CDR1 is GTSNPN and CDR2 SVGIG (reference sequence). This CDR3 spans 15 amino acids.

V and J are TRBV6-9 and TRBJ1-4, with D possibly TRBD1 on 6 matching bases. The V gene lost 4 bases and the J gene lost 8 bases, with 17 bases spanning the gap. CDR1 is MNHGY and CDR2 is SVAAGI in the germline V gene. The CDR3 is 15 amino acids. CDR3 loop: CASSSAWGQVEKLFF. The CDR3 DNA is TGTGCCAGCAGTTCCGCGTGGGGGCAGGTAGAAAAACTGTTTTTT.

This clone was seen a handful of times. The chain couples TRBV5-1 to TRBJ1-2, with 12 bases lining up with TRBD1. Germline trimming cut 4 bases from V and 8 bases from J; bases unmatched to any gene: 6. The CDR3 has 14 residues. From germline, CDR1 is SGHRS and CDR2 YFSETQ. CDR3 nucleotide sequence: TGCGCCAGCAGCCGGGGACAGGGGGCGGAAGGCTACACCTTC. It codes for CASSRGQGAEGYTF.

V usage is TRBV27 and J usage is TRBJ1-4; maybe TRBD1 (5 bases). Trimming took off 6 bases at V and 0 bases at J, with 11 bases between the two ends. The CDR3 has 15 residues. From germline, CDR1 is MNHEY and CDR2 SMNVEV (reference sequence). Here the CDR3 reads CASSRGTSTNEKLFF. CDR3 DNA: TGTGCCAGCAGCCGGGGGACCTCAACTAATGAAAAACTGTTTTTT.

The chain employs TRBV12-3 or TRBV12-4 and TRBJ2-7, with D possibly TRBD1 on 6 matching bases. This CDR3 region has 12 residues. V shed 7 bases and J shed 4 bases, with 11 bases lying between them. The CDR3 protein is CASKGQTYEQYF. The DNA of the CDR3 is TGTGCCAGCAAGGGACAAACTTACGAGCAGTACTTC.

J is TRBJ2-4 and V is TRBV2; 11 bases agree with TRBD2. The CDR3 is 15 amino acids. The V and J ends lost 10 bases and 6 bases, in that order; junction bases with no gene match: 11. Germline lookup yields CDR1 SNHLY and CDR2 FYNNEI. CDR3 loop: CATIAGGPRVNIQYF. CDR3 nucleotides: TGTGCCACCATAGCGGGAGGGCCCCGGGTAAACATTCAGTACTTC. Supplemented by reference TRBV2 and TRBJ2-4, the full variable domain reads EPEVTQTPSHQVTQMGQEVILRCVPISNHLYFYWYRQILGQKVEFLVSFYNNEISEKSEIFDDQFSVERPDGSNFTLKIRSTKLEDSAMYFCATIAGGPRVNIQYFGAGTRLSVL.

The chain uses TRBV6-1 and TRBJ2-6; no clear D gene. The CDR3 has 13 residues. CDR1 and CDR2 (germline): MNHNS, SASEGT. Trimming pared 2 bases from V and 4 bases from J, leaving 3 bases between. DNA of the CDR3: TGTGCCAGCAGTGAACTGGGGGCCAACGTCCTGACTTTC. Translating it yields CASSELGANVLTF.

The chain uses TRBV29-1 and TRBJ2-1; a possible D gene is TRBD1 (6 bases). CDR3 length: 13 amino acids. The V end was cut by 3 bases, the J end by 4 bases, with 10 bases between. CDR1 and CDR2 from the germline V gene are SQVTM and ANQGSEA. This CDR3 is CSVERQAYNEQFF. CDR3 nucleotides: TGCAGCGTTGAGAGACAGGCGTACAATGAGCAGTTCTTC.

The V call is TRBV20-1, the J call TRBJ2-1; TRBD2 matches at 11 bases. V was pared by 3 bases and J by 9 bases, with 10 bases of the junction left unmatched. Looked up from germline, CDR1 is DFQATT and CDR2 is SNEGSKA (reference sequence). The CDR3 is made up of 15 amino acids. Here the CDR3 DNA reads TGCAGTGCTAGTTCCCCGGGACTAGCGGTCGGTGAGCAGTTCTTC. Its translation: CSASSPGLAVGEQFF.